This T cell receptor (beta chain) came from a study of blood T cell repertoires in COVID-19. Study background: T cells, B-cell-depleted T cells, or PBMCs provided the cDNA or gDNA that served as material.

Deletions cut 8 bases from V and 2 bases from J, with 15 bases between. The germline V gene encodes CDR1 KGHSH and CDR2 LQKENI. This CDR3 is built from 15 residues. Authors' data handling: Estimated nucleated cell counts came from reference gene primer amplification. Only in-frame clones appear in the TCRdb table, and some are missing; sequencing was by immunoSEQ multiplex PCR. The V and J calls and the clone size are those of that table, but D and trimming were determined from the DNA. The sample lists hundreds of thousands of clones, about 79% occurring once. This TCR derives from a woman of 80 years or more with acute or convalescent COVID-19. J is TRBJ2-2 and V is TRBV18; D not certain. The sample consisted of peripheral blood. For the CDR3, the DNA is TGTGCCAGCACGATCTTACAGAGAAACACCGGGGAGCTGTTTTTT. Its translation is CASTILQRNTGELFF.